The sequence of this T cell receptor beta chain was determined in a study of blood T cell repertoires in COVID-19 (dated by TCRdb to the early 2020s). With regard to the full study: Samples from collaborators originated in the United States, Italy and Spain and spanned both the acute and convalescent phases of COVID-19. The sample metadata nearly always contained a de-identified subject ID, COVID-19 status, age in years and sex. Where HLA class I and class II types were available, the types were taken from metadata supplied by the sample provider, not from assay-based typing. Subjects who had been exposed to COVID-19, were actively infected with it, or had recovered from it provided the deeply sampled blood TCRbeta repertoires that made up the dataset. The material from the prospective study consisted of cDNA or gDNA derived from T cells, B-cell-depleted T cells, or PBMCs. The repertoires were made available in a free public database intended to serve as a resource for research on the immune response to SARS-CoV-2. Samples came from the ongoing ImmuneRACE study (first 160 participants) plus 1,254 subjects from 6 global collaborators. Overall study outcomes, separate from this receptor: The quantity of clinical and demographic metadata differed by source and by participant and was supplied without curation.

Collaborating institutions collected whole blood in K2EDTA tubes following their own protocols. For TCRbeta analysis, collaborator samples were shipped as frozen whole blood, as isolated PBMCs, or as DNA extracted from either sample type. The immunoSEQ Assay, a bias-controlled multiplex PCR, was used to amplify TCRbeta CDR3 regions from genomic DNA. Concerning the study's data processing: The number of nucleated cells in each sample was estimated by amplification of reference gene primers within the assay. To quantify the absolute abundance of each unique TCRbeta CDR3 rearrangement, sequence reads were collapsed and filtered. For each sample, productive Simpson clonality was calculated as the square root of Simpson's diversity index across productive rearrangements. Entries here come from immuneACCESS through TCRdb and include only in-frame sequences with V and J called. Some clones fail to appear in such tables; in the studies checked, an unresolved V gene covers under half of the shortfall, and the cause of the remainder is unknown. The D gene and trimming were derived from the DNA, and the V and J assignments and clone size from that table. This sample gives about 240,000 clones in total; about four fifths of them show up just once. More than 8% of the sample is held by the ten biggest clonotypes.

Comment on this clone: The antigen it recognizes is unknown. The input lacks base qualities; no much larger clone sits a single base away.

CDR1 MDHEN and CDR2 SYDVKM were looked up in the germline V gene. The CDR3 runs 16 residues from the cysteine to the phenylalanine. The DNA shown is the 48-base CDR3, in frame from base 1. V is shortened by 2 bases, J by 4 bases, and the region joining them spans 17 bases. This sequence was found in a woman of 80 years or more with acute or convalescent COVID-19. Sequenced material: peripheral blood. The chain was built from TRBV28 and TRBJ1-1, with TRBD1 tentatively as D gene (6 bases match). The CDR3 is CASSLGGGQPSTEAFF. The base sequence is TGTGCCAGCAGTTTAGGGGGCGGGCAGCCCAGCACTGAAGCTTTCTTT.